Each of the 11 T cell receptor beta chains below was sequenced from the same sample in a study of shared clonotypes between healthy human individuals. Repertoires were generated with immunoSEQ multiplex PCR, while TCRdb's copy carries only in-frame clones and drops some. The table shows hundreds of thousands of clones, with 55% to 85% occurring only once. The sequencing input was memory CD4+ T cells sorted from blood. The subset: CD45RA-negative fraction. The receptors come from a woman younger than 45 in good health.

The rearrangement uses TRBV21-1 and TRBJ2-7; the table's D gene call, TRBD2, was not cross checked with the DNA. TRBV21-1 is labeled a pseudogene. CDR3 length: 15 residues. The CDR3 loop reads CASRSSGSDPYEQYF. CDR3 DNA: TGTGCCAGCAGGAGTAGCGGAAGCGATCCCTACGAGCAGTACTTC.

The rearrangement uses TRBV6-5 and TRBJ1-2; maybe TRBD1 (6 bases). Trimming shortened V by 0 bases and J by 2 bases, and 10 bases separated the two germline ends. The CDR3 loop spans 15 amino acids. From germline, CDR1 is MNHEY and CDR2 SVGAGI. The CDR3 bases are TGTGCCAGCAGTTACTCGGTAGGGGGGAACTATGGCTACACCTTC. This gives the protein CASSYSVGGNYGYTF.

This sequence joins TRBV2 and TRBJ2-7; D might be TRBD2 (7 bases). The CDR3 has 15 amino acids. Germline assignment: CDR1 SNHLY and CDR2 FYNNEI. The ends were cut back, 2 bases at V and 3 bases at J, with 14 bases in the middle. The CDR3 spells CASSEYGGALYEQYF. CDR3 coding DNA: TGTGCCAGCAGTGAATATGGGGGGGCCCTCTACGAGCAGTACTTC.

This chain joins TRBV4-2 and TRBJ2-2; D not certain. Deletions cut 1 base from V and 5 bases from J, with 11 bases between. CDR3 length: 15 residues. The germline V gene has CDR1 LGHNA and CDR2 YNFKEQ. CDR3 loop: CASSQGDRSTGELFF. The CDR3 DNA follows: TGTGCCAGCAGCCAAGGAGACCGGTCGACCGGGGAGCTGTTTTTT.

V usage is TRBV2 and J usage is TRBJ2-7; possible D gene TRBD2, 6 bases. Germline loops: CDR1 SNHLY, CDR2 FYNNEI. The V end was cut by 4 bases, the J end by 2 bases, with 12 bases between. CDR3 size: 14 residues. In nucleotides, the CDR3 is TGTGCCAGCAGTGCCGTCGGGAGTCCCTACGAGCAGTACTTC. As protein: CASSAVGSPYEQYF.

The chain links TRBV28 to TRBJ1-2; TRBD1 matches 8 bases. This CDR3 comprises 14 residues. V shed 6 bases, J shed 0 bases, and the junction held 3 bases outside the gene matches. In germline, CDR1 is MDHEN, CDR2 SYDVKM. DNA for the CDR3: TGTGCCAGCAGCACAGGGGGTTCTAACTATGGCTACACCTTC. Amino acids: CASSTGGSNYGYTF.

This clone was detected once. V is TRBV19 and J is TRBJ2-3; D perhaps matches TRBD2 (5 bases). The CDR3 extends over 14 amino acids. V gave up 5 bases and J gave up 1 base, with 10 bases separating them. Germline-derived CDR1 and CDR2 are LNHDA and SQIVND (reference sequence). In DNA form, the CDR3 reads TGTGCCAGTAGTCTCAGCGGACGCACAGATACGCAGTATTTT. Translated, it gives CASSLSGRTDTQYF.

V usage is TRBV27 and J usage is TRBJ2-5; no reliable D call. The germline CDR1 and CDR2 sequences are MNHEY and SMNVEV (reference sequence). The CDR3 is 13 residues long. Between the trimmed V and J ends, which lost 5 bases and 4 bases, there was a span of 11 bases. The CDR3 DNA reads TGTGCCAGCAGTGAATACGGCAGAGAGACCCAGTACTTC. Translated: CASSEYGRETQYF.

This chain links TRBV5-1 with TRBJ2-6, with D perhaps TRBD2 (5 bases). The CDR3 is 15 residues long. Germline lookup yields CDR1 SGHRS and CDR2 YFSETQ. V was cut by 3 bases and J by 2 bases, with 9 bases left in between. This CDR3 is CASSSHGAGANVLTF. CDR3 in DNA: TGCGCCAGCAGCTCCCACGGGGCTGGGGCCAACGTCCTGACTTTC.

The V and J genes are TRBV6-5 and TRBJ1-5; D is unresolved. V gave up 0 bases and J gave up 5 bases, with 5 bases separating them. The CDR3 covers 13 residues. Germline CDR1 reads MNHEY; CDR2 reads SVGAGI. DNA of the CDR3: TGTGCCAGCAGTTACTCCCCATATCAGCCCCAGCATTTT. Residues: CASSYSPYQPQHF.

This clone was detected only a few times. Other DNA sequences within the sample encode an identical CDR3. The V call is TRBV18, the J call TRBJ2-3; D gene unclear. The CDR3 has 12 residues. The V gene lost 3 bases and the J gene lost 6 bases, with 7 bases spanning the gap. Germline CDR1 and CDR2: KGHSH and LQKENI. The CDR3 region is CASSPFSDTQYF. The CDR3 coding sequence is TGTGCCAGCTCACCGTTCAGTGATACGCAGTATTTT.